The 21 T cell receptor beta chains listed next were all sequenced from one sample in a study of graft-versus-host responses after intestinal transplantation. Measured with immunoSEQ multiplex PCR; TCRdb has only the in-frame clones, and not every one. The sample contains about 47,000 clones, 85% to 95% of which appear only once. Sequencing was performed on PBMCs, taken around 48 weeks after intestinal transplant. Every receptor here comes from a human patient who received an intestinal transplant, so some T cells may come from the graft donor.

The V call is TRBV4-1, the J call TRBJ2-1; 9 positions match TRBD1. The germline gives CDR1 MGHRA, CDR2 YSYEKL. This CDR3 is 19 amino acids long. The V gene end was trimmed by 2 bases and the J gene end by 7 bases; junction bases not matched to a gene: 18. The DNA for the CDR3 is TGCGCCAGCAGCCAAAGATTATTAGTGGGACAGGGTCTTAAGAATGAGCAGTTCTTC. Its protein is CASSQRLLVGQGLKNEQFF.

Concerning this clone itself: Other nucleotide sequences in the sample specify the same CDR3. This rearrangement joins TRBV5-1 to TRBJ2-5, with D possibly TRBD1 on 6 matching bases. V dropped 0 bases and J dropped 3 bases, with 15 bases sitting between them. Germline V gives CDR1 SGHRS, CDR2 YFSETQ. CDR3 length: 16 amino acids. The CDR3 loop reads CASSLEGGEGEETQYF. The CDR3 DNA is TGCGCCAGCAGCTTGGAAGGGGGTGAGGGGGAAGAGACCCAGTACTTC.

The chain has TRBV29-1 and TRBJ2-3, with a tentative D call TRBD2 (6 bases). The V and J ends lost 8 bases and 0 bases respectively, with 12 bases between them. Germline V lookup: CDR1 SQVTM, CDR2 ANQGSEA. The CDR3 runs to 13 residues. The CDR3: CSPVGGSTDTQYF. The CDR3 DNA sequence: TGCAGCCCCGTGGGGGGAAGCACAGATACGCAGTATTTT.

The chain uses TRBV7-9 and TRBJ2-1; no firm D call. The CDR3 is made up of 13 amino acids. Germline loops: CDR1 SEHNR, CDR2 FQNEAQ (reference sequence). Deletions cut 0 bases from V and 8 bases from J, with 8 bases between. DNA for the CDR3: TGTGCCAGCAGCTTAGCCCAGTCGGATGAGCAGTTCTTC. Translated, it gives CASSLAQSDEQFF. Using reference TRBV7-9 and TRBJ2-1 for the parts outside the CDR3, the full variable domain is DTGVSQNPRHKITKRGQNVTFRCDPISEHNRLYWYRQTLGQGPEFLTYFQNEAQLEKSRLLSDRFSAERPKGSFSTLEIQRTEQGDSAMYLCASSLAQSDEQFFGPGTRLTVL.

This chain connects TRBV4-1 to TRBJ2-1; 9 bases fit TRBD2. With V trimmed by 1 base and J by 7 bases, 11 bases remained unmatched. The CDR3 extends over 17 amino acids. The V gene's germline CDR1 is MGHRA and CDR2 YSYEKL. CDR3 in amino acids: CASSQVIAREGHNEQFF. As DNA, the CDR3 is TGCGCCAGCAGCCAAGTGATCGCGCGGGAGGGCCATAATGAGCAGTTCTTC.

The chain carries TRBV19 and TRBJ2-7; D is undetermined. Germline V gene lookup returns CDR1 LNHDA and CDR2 SQIVND (reference sequence). This CDR3 has 13 residues. Trimming left V 5 bases short and J 2 bases short, with 10 bases between. The CDR3 region is CASSPADPYEQYF. For the CDR3, the DNA is TGTGCCAGTAGTCCGGCAGACCCCTACGAGCAGTACTTC.

This chain joins TRBV5-1 and TRBJ1-1; D might be TRBD1 (6 bases). V was cut by 1 base and J by 1 base, with 8 bases left in between. Germline values: CDR1 SGHRS, CDR2 YFSETQ. CDR3 length equals 14 residues. This CDR3 is CASSLRDTNTEAFF. The CDR3 region has the DNA TGCGCCAGCAGCTTGAGGGACACGAACACTGAAGCTTTCTTT.

This clone was seen once. V and J are TRBV4-1 and TRBJ1-5; D unclear. The length of the CDR3 is 15 residues. Trimming pared 0 bases from V and 3 bases from J, leaving 9 bases between. CDR1 and CDR2 from the germline V gene are MGHRA and YSYEKL. The CDR3 here is CASSQDPSSNQPQHF. The CDR3 nucleotides are TGCGCCAGCAGCCAAGATCCCAGTTCCAATCAGCCCCAGCATTTT.

The chain carries TRBV19 and TRBJ1-4; D remains unclear. CDR3 length: 14 amino acids. V lost 1 base and J 10 bases, leaving 13 bases between the germline ends. Germline-derived CDR1 and CDR2 are LNHDA and SQIVND (reference sequence). CDR3 sequence reads: CASSIGLRAGKLFF. Here the CDR3 DNA reads TGTGCCAGTAGTATAGGATTAAGGGCAGGAAAACTGTTTTTT.

The chain is built from TRBV4-3 and TRBJ2-7; 11 bases are shared with TRBD2. There are 16 residues in the CDR3. Germline V gene lookup returns CDR1 LGHNA and CDR2 YSLEER. After removal of 4 bases from V and 5 bases from J, the junction contained 10 bases not matched to a gene. The CDR3: CASSPLPSGRIHEQYF. In DNA form, the CDR3 reads TGCGCCAGCAGCCCCCTCCCTAGCGGGAGGATCCACGAGCAGTACTTC.

V is TRBV11-2 and J is TRBJ2-5, with D possibly TRBD1 on 6 matching bases. CDR1 is SGHAT and CDR2 is FQNNGV in the germline V gene. CDR3 length equals 13 residues. The germline V and J ends were trimmed by 1 base and 4 bases, with 7 bases remaining between them. CDR3 in DNA: TGTGCCAGCAGCTTAGGGGGGCGAGAGACCCAGTACTTC. This translates into CASSLGGRETQYF. The full variable domain, rest sourced from reference TRBV11-2 and TRBJ2-5, is EAGVAQSPRYKIIEKRQSVAFWCNPISGHATLYWYQQILGQGPKLLIQFQNNGVVDDSQLPKDRFSAERLKGVDSTLKIQPAKLEDSAVYLCASSLGGRETQYFGPGTRLLVL.

For the CDR3, the DNA is TGTGCCAGCAGACGGACAGTGAACACTGAAGCTTTCTTT. It codes for CASRRTVNTEAFF. The V and J genes are TRBV6-5 and TRBJ1-1, with D tentatively TRBD1 (6 bases). Germline values: CDR1 MNHEY, CDR2 SVGAGI. The CDR3 consists of 13 residues. Trimming left V 6 bases short and J 0 bases short, with 8 bases between.

V and J are TRBV11-3 and TRBJ2-7; tentatively, D is TRBD1 or TRBD2 (6 bases each). The V end lost 6 bases, the J end lost 5 bases, and 26 bases lay between the germline ends. The CDR3 runs to 17 residues. Germline loops: CDR1 SGHNT, CDR2 YENEEA. CDR3 sequence: CASRPPIGQGRMDEQYF. The DNA for the CDR3 is TGTGCCAGCAGACCTCCAATAGGGCAGGGGAGGATGGACGAGCAGTACTTC. The full variable domain, with the rest looked up from reference TRBV11-3 and TRBJ2-7, is EAGVVQSPRYKIIEKKQPVAFWCNPISGHNTLYWYLQNLGQGPELLIRYENEEAVDDSQLPKDRFSAERLKGVDSTLKIQPAELGDSAVYLCASRPPIGQGRMDEQYFGPGTRLTVT.

The chain couples TRBV12-5 to TRBJ1-1; TRBD1 agrees at 8 bases. The CDR3 has 15 amino acids. With 2 bases clipped from V and 1 base from J, the junction kept 3 bases outside the gene matches. Germline lookup yields CDR1 LGHNT and CDR2 FRNRAP. This CDR3 reads CASGLNQGANTEAFF. The DNA of the CDR3 is TGTGCTAGTGGTTTGAACCAGGGGGCGAACACTGAAGCTTTCTTT.

The genes are TRBV5-1 and TRBJ2-2; TRBD2 aligns across 8 bases. CDR3 size: 16 residues. The J segment lost 3 bases and the V segment lost 2 bases, leaving 6 bases of the junction unmatched. CDR1 SGHRS and CDR2 YFSETQ come from the germline V gene. CDR3 DNA: TGCGCCAGCAGCTTTTTCGGGGGGGCCGACACCGGGGAGCTGTTTTTT. It yields the protein CASSFFGGADTGELFF.

On this clone itself: Other nucleotide sequences in the sample specify the same CDR3. V is TRBV19 and J is TRBJ1-5; the D gene is possibly TRBD1 (6 bases). In germline, CDR1 is LNHDA, CDR2 SQIVND (reference sequence). V was clipped by 8 bases and J by 4 bases, with 12 bases between them. The CDR3 covers 13 residues. The CDR3 DNA follows: TGTGCCAGTCAGGGGCGGGGTAATCAGCCCCAGCATTTT. It specifies CASQGRGNQPQHF.

The V gene is TRBV27, the J gene TRBJ2-7; D possibly corresponds to TRBD1 (6 bases). V was trimmed by 9 bases and J by 3 bases, leaving 15 bases between them. CDR1 MNHEY and CDR2 SMNVEV come from the germline V gene (reference sequence). This CDR3 contains 13 residues. CDR3 loop: CASSRDTDYEQYF. CDR3 DNA: TGTGCCAGTTCCCGGGACACAGACTACGAGCAGTACTTC.

The chain joins TRBV13 to TRBJ1-4; 7 bases are a match to TRBD1. J lost 4 bases, V lost 3 bases, and 8 bases had no gene match. The length of the CDR3 is 16 residues. CDR1 is PRHDT and CDR2 is FYEKMQ in the germline V gene (reference sequence). For the CDR3, the DNA is TGTGCCAGCAGCTTGGGAGGGGGCGCGGGTAATGAAAAACTGTTTTTT. Translated: CASSLGGGAGNEKLFF.

CDR3 in DNA: TGTGCCAGCAGCGCGTCCGGGACTCAAGGAGGGACCCAGTACTTC. This codes for CASSASGTQGGTQYF. V gene TRBV7-2 combines with J gene TRBJ2-5; TRBD2 might be the D (6 bases). This CDR3 has 15 residues. Germline V gene data show CDR1 as SGHTA and CDR2 as FQGNSA. V lost 5 bases and J 7 bases, leaving 20 bases between the germline ends.

The rearrangement links TRBV2 to TRBJ1-1, with 11 bases that match TRBD1. The V segment lost 6 bases and the J segment 1 base; nucleotides outside the gene matches: 4. The CDR3 consists of 15 residues. The germline CDR1 and CDR2 sequences are SNHLY and FYNNEI. The CDR3 region is CASRGQGGSNTEAFF. The CDR3 DNA is TGTGCCAGCAGGGGACAGGGGGGATCGAACACTGAAGCTTTCTTT.

V usage is TRBV7-2 and J usage is TRBJ1-1, with D uncertain. The germline V gene has CDR1 SGHTA and CDR2 FQGNSA. The CDR3 totals 15 residues. The V and J ends lost 0 bases and 2 bases respectively, with 10 bases between them. CDR3 region: CASSLAGRINTEAFF. The CDR3 nucleotides are TGTGCCAGCAGCTTAGCGGGCAGGATCAACACTGAAGCTTTCTTT.